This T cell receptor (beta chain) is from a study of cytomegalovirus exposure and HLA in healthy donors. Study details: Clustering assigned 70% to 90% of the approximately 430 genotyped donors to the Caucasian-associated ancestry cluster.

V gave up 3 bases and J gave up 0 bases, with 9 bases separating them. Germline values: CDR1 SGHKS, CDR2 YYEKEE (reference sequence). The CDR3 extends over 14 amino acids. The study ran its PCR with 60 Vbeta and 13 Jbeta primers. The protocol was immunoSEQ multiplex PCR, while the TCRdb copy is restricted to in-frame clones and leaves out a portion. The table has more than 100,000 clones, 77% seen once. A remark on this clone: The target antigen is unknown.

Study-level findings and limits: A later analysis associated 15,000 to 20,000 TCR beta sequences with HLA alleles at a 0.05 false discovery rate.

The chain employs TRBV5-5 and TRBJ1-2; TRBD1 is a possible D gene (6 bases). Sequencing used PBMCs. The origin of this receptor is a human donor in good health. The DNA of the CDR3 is TGTGCCAGCAGCTGGGGACACTCTAACTATGGCTACACCTTC. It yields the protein CASSWGHSNYGYTF.